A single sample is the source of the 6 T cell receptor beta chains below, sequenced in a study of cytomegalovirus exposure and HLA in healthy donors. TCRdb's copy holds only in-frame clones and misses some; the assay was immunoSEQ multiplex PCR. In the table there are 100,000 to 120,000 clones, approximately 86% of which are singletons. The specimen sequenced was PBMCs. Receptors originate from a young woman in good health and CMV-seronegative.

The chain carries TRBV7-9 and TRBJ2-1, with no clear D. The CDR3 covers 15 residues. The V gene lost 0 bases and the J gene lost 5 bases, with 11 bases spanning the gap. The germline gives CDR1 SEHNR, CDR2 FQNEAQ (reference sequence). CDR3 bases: TGTGCCAGCAGCTTAGCTCCGGTGGTGAACAATGAGCAGTTCTTC. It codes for CASSLAPVVNNEQFF.

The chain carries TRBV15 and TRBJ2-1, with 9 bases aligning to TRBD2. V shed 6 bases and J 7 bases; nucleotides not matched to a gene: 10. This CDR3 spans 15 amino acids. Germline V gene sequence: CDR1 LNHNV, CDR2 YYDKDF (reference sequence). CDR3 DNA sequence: TGTGCCACCAGTCTTGAGGCGGGGGGGCGGAATGAGCAGTTCTTC. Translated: CATSLEAGGRNEQFF.

The DNA of the CDR3 is TGTGCCATCAGTGGAATCCAGCGTAATAACTATGGCTACACCTTC. Its translation: CAISGIQRNNYGYTF. V is TRBV10-3 and J is TRBJ1-2; D uncertain. Germline values: CDR1 ENHRY, CDR2 SYGVKD. The ends were cut back, 4 bases at V and 1 base at J, with 13 bases in the middle. The CDR3 extends over 15 amino acids.

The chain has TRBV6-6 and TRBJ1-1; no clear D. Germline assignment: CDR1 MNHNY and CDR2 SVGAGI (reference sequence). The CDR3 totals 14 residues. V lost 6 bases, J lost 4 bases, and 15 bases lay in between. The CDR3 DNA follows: TGTGCCAGCAGGGACTTTCTAAGGAGCACTGAAGCTTTCTTT. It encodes CASRDFLRSTEAFF.

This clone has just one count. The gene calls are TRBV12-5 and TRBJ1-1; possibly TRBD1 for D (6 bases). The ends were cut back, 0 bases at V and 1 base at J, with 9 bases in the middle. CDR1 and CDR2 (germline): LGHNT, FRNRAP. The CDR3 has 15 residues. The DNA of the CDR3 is TGTGCTAGTGGTTTGGTGACGGGACAGAACACTGAAGCTTTCTTT. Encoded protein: CASGLVTGQNTEAFF.

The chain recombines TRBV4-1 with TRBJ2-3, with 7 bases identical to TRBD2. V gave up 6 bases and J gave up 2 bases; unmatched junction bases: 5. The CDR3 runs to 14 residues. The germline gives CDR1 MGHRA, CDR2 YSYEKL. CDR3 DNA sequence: TGCGCCAGCAGAGGGCGGGGGATCACAGATACGCAGTATTTT. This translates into CASRGRGITDTQYF.